This TCR beta chain was recorded in a study of blood T cell repertoires in COVID-19. Method: immunoSEQ multiplex PCR; TCRdb's copy keeps in-frame clones and lacks some. The sample carries about 360,000 clones, about 88% recorded once. The CDR3 runs to 12 residues. V lost 4 bases to trimming and J lost 0 bases, with 2 bases between them. Germline lookup yields CDR1 SGHNT and CDR2 YENEEA. Turning to this clone: The sample holds other DNA sequences that translate to the same CDR3.

Seattle patient enrollment occurred during active infection, with longitudinal follow-up thereafter. The specimen sequenced was peripheral blood. The receptor was derived from a woman aged 60 to 75 with COVID-19, enrolled during active disease. V gene TRBV11-3 combines with J gene TRBJ2-3; D unresolved. The CDR3 loop reads CASSSSTDTQYF. The CDR3 DNA reads TGTGCCAGCAGCTCTAGCACAGATACGCAGTATTTT.